This is a list of T cell receptor beta chains from one sample in a study of blood T cell repertoires in COVID-19. Sequencing was performed with immunoSEQ multiplex PCR; in TCRdb, only in-frame clones are kept and a portion is missing. The sample has about 33,000 clones, about 90% seen once. The sample consisted of peripheral blood. The receptors here all came from a human donor in a cohort sampled during active COVID-19. The CDR3 runs from the conserved cysteine through the conserved F or W.

j_call v_call cdr3_aa
TRBJ2-2 TRBV21-1 CASSPRVRTENTGELFF
TRBJ2-7 TRBV29-1 CSVRQGGSYEQYF
TRBJ1-2 TRBV11-2 CASSARTGVMGYTF
TRBJ1-4 TRBV5-8 CASSPAGSNEKLFF
TRBJ2-1 TRBV7-9 CASILRGADEQFF
TRBJ2-3 TRBV7-8 CASSLFGTNTDTQYF
TRBJ2-2 TRBV3-1/TRBV3-2 CASSQVWAGTGELFF
TRBJ2-1 TRBV4-2 CASSQESGGARHEQFF
TRBJ2-3 TRBV3-1/TRBV3-2 CASSPAGGTDTQYF
TRBJ2-7 TRBV3-1/TRBV3-2 CASSYGGDRGAYEQYF
TRBJ2-5 TRBV2 CASSDPDRDPFETQYF
TRBJ2-5 TRBV5-4 CASSREAGPQETQYF
TRBJ2-4 TRBV30 CAWSVLGTGENIQYF
TRBJ2-7 TRBV6-6 CASSRTGTYEQYF
TRBJ2-5 TRBV3-1/TRBV3-2 CASSPRDYQETQYF
TRBJ2-5 TRBV29-1 CSAVGQVSVKGETQYF